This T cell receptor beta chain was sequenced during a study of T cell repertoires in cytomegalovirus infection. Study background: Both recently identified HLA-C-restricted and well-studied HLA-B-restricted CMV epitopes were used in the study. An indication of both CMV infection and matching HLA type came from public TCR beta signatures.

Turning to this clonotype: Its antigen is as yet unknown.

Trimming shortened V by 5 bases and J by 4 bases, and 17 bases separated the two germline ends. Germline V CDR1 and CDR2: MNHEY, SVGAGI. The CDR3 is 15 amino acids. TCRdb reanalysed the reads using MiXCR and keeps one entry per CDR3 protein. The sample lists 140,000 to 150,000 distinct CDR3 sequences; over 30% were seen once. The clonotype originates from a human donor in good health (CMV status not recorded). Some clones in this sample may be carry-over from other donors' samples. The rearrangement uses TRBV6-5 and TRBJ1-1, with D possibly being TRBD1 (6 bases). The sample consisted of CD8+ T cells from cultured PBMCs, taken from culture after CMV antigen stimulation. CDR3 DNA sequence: TGTGCCAGCAGTAGATTCAGGGGAGATGGCACTGAAGCTTTCTTT. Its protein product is CASSRFRGDGTEAFF.